This T cell receptor (beta chain) was retrieved from a study of CXCR3-negative and CXCR3-positive naive CD8 T cells. Overall study findings and caveats: Diversity in memory CD8+ cells fell much lower than the comparably high levels seen in both naive subsets. More hydrophobic TRB CDR3s occurred in CXCR3-positive than in CXCR3-negative naive cells.

5' RACE with UMI labels generated the TRB cDNA libraries. Following a re-call of the 5' RACE reads, TCRdb has one entry per CDR3 protein and lacks DNA. Its table lists about 130,000 distinct CDR3 sequences. With respect to this clonotype: The antigen is undetermined.

The germline V gene has CDR1 SGHVS and CDR2 FQNEAQ. CDR3 length equals 12 residues. Each CD8+ T cell subset was flow-sorted in triplicate. Every sort contained 250,000 to 350,000 cells. The source of this sequence is a human donor in good health. Some clones in this sample may be carry-over from other donors' samples. This rearrangement joins TRBV7-8 to TRBJ2-7; without DNA, the TCRdb call of TRBD2 cannot be checked. The sample comprised naive CXCR3- CD8+ T cells from blood. Subset specified: CD45RO-CCR7+CD27+CD95- naive CD8+ T cells lacking CXCR3 (TNR3-). The CDR3 reads CASSVGRPEQYF. Together with reference TRBV7-8 and TRBJ2-7, the CDR3 gives the full variable domain: GAGVSQSPRYKVAKRGQDVALRCDPISGHVSLFWYQQALGQGPEFLTYFQNEAQLDKSGLPSDRFFAERPEGSVSTLKIQRTQQEDSAVYLCASSVGRPEQYFGPGTRLTVT.